This TCR beta chain was captured by sequencing in a study of T cell changes during pregnancy in multiple sclerosis. This CDR3 comprises 14 residues. Trimming removed 2 bases from V and 3 bases from J, with 8 bases in between. In germline, CDR1 is LNHDA, CDR2 SQIVND (reference sequence). Measured with immunoSEQ multiplex PCR; TCRdb has only the in-frame clones, and not every one. The table has about 44,000 clones, just under 95% seen once. This TCR derives from a female donor with multiple sclerosis, enrolled in a pregnancy study. The V gene is TRBV19, the J gene TRBJ1-5, with TRBD1 as a possible D gene (6 bases). Source: CD4+ T cells from peripheral blood mononuclear cells, taken in the first trimester of pregnancy. The chain's CDR3 is CASSIQGYNQPQHF. The DNA for the CDR3 is TGTGCCAGTAGTATACAGGGGTACAATCAGCCCCAGCATTTT.